These T cell receptor beta chains were read from a single sample in a study of cytomegalovirus exposure and HLA in healthy donors. Some clones are missing from TCRdb's copy, which holds only in-frame ones; the method was immunoSEQ multiplex PCR. In the table there are about 82,000 clones, 85% to 95% of which are singletons. Sequenced input: PBMCs. Receptors were obtained from a man aged 18 to 30 in good health and CMV-seronegative. CDR3s include the opening cysteine and the closing phenylalanine or tryptophan. Size is omitted from some rows. Given values are once, few, many or a class for expanded clones.

clone_size	v_call	j_call	cdr3_aa
.	TRBV27	TRBJ2-7	CASSFTDRGNYEQYF
.	TRBV6-5	TRBJ1-1	CATEVDTEAFF
.	TRBV12-5	TRBJ1-3	CASGLGSTGAGNTIYF
.	TRBV7-8	TRBJ2-3	CASSHLGGLEIPDTQYF
.	TRBV29-1	TRBJ2-7	CSVESVGRGGSYEQYF
.	TRBV18	TRBJ2-2	CASSPPVGQGTGELFF
once	TRBV14	TRBJ2-5	CASSQDNSWGEETQYF
.	TRBV18	TRBJ2-3	CASSPQGREDTQYF
.	TRBV7-9	TRBJ1-1	CASSLAGNTEAFF
once	TRBV5-8	TRBJ1-1	CASSLTGQSNTEAFF
.	TRBV15	TRBJ2-3	CATSRPGPTDTQYF
.	TRBV5-1	TRBJ2-7	CASSLRQGNEQYF
.	TRBV7-8	TRBJ1-1	CASSLAGHGATEAFF
.	TRBV7-9	TRBJ1-1	CASSPNSMNTEAFF
.	TRBV6-5	TRBJ2-3	CASSWRQGAADTQYF
few	TRBV6-1	TRBJ2-7	CASIKQGTYEQYF
.	TRBV19	TRBJ2-1	CASSYRTGPEQFF
once	TRBV6-1	TRBJ1-2	CASRDDGTGKRGYTF
.	TRBV6-4	TRBJ2-1	CASSDSGGGPYNEQFF
.	TRBV5-1	TRBJ2-3	CASSLGGEDTQYF